The 23 T cell receptor beta chains below all came from one sample that was sequenced in a study of control samples from healthy donors and cancer patients. Clones were read by immunoSEQ multiplex PCR, and TCRdb kept only the in-frame ones, dropping some. The repertoire consists of 100,000 to 150,000 clones, with over 85% occurring once and the leading ten covering about 7.6%. Sequenced: PBMCs. These receptor sequences come from a man over 45 with head and neck cancer.

The V call is TRBV11-2, the J call TRBJ2-5; TRBD2 is a possible D gene (5 bases). The CDR3 is 14 residues long. The ends were cut back, 5 bases at V and 5 bases at J, with 15 bases in the middle. CDR1 is SGHAT and CDR2 is FQNNGV in the germline V gene. This CDR3 reads CASSQRSLAETQYF. The CDR3 DNA reads as TGTGCCAGCAGCCAGCGGAGCTTAGCGGAGACCCAGTACTTC.

This rearrangement joins TRBV4-1 to TRBJ2-2; the D call may be TRBD1 or TRBD2 (5 bases each). V was clipped by 4 bases and J by 3 bases, with 12 bases between them. Germline CDR1 reads MGHRA; CDR2 reads YSYEKL. The CDR3 runs 15 residues. The CDR3 bases are TGCGCCAGCAGCCCACGGGGCAGTGACACCGGGGAGCTGTTTTTT. Translated, it gives CASSPRGSDTGELFF.

This chain's CDR3 is CASHLGVAGDAGEQYF. CDR3 sequence (DNA): TGCGCCAGCCACTTAGGGGTAGCGGGAGATGCCGGCGAGCAGTACTTC. V gene TRBV5-1 combines with J gene TRBJ2-7; 9 bases agree with TRBD2. The CDR3 runs to 16 residues. Germline trimming cut 7 bases from V and 6 bases from J; bases unmatched to any gene: 17. The V gene's germline CDR1 is SGHRS and CDR2 YFSETQ.

The CDR3 here is CASTRAGNEKLFF. The CDR3 DNA reads as TGTGCCAGCACCAGGGCGGGTAATGAAAAACTGTTTTTT. The rearrangement joins TRBV6-5 to TRBJ1-4; D is possibly TRBD1 (5 bases). V dropped 7 bases and J dropped 4 bases, with 10 bases sitting between them. Germline V gives CDR1 MNHEY, CDR2 SVGAGI. CDR3 size: 13 residues.

In the case of this clone: Other nucleotide sequences from this sample produce the same CDR3. The chain links TRBV3-1 (or the pseudogene TRBV3-2) to TRBJ2-7; no reliable D call. Between the trimmed V and J ends, which lost 1 base and 5 bases, there was a span of 3 bases. The CDR3 extends over 11 amino acids. Germline V lookup: CDR1 LGHDT, CDR2 YNNKEL (reference sequence). CDR3 sequence: CASSQVHEQYF. The CDR3 DNA sequence: TGTGCCAGCAGCCAAGTCCACGAGCAGTACTTC.

The chain has TRBV11-2 and TRBJ2-1; D not certain. The CDR3 totals 15 residues. CDR1 is SGHAT, CDR2 FQNNGV, per germline. Trimming shortened V by 1 base and J by 0 bases, and 7 bases separated the two germline ends. CDR3 nucleotide sequence: TGTGCCAGCAGCTTAGGCTACATCTCCTACAATGAGCAGTTCTTC. As protein: CASSLGYISYNEQFF.

This clone has only one observation. The genes are TRBV7-9 and TRBJ1-5; no firm D call. V lost 5 bases and J 6 bases, leaving 14 bases between the germline ends. The CDR3 length is 14 residues. The germline gives CDR1 SEHNR, CDR2 FQNEAQ (reference sequence). CDR3 loop: CASSNTTTVQPQHF. In nucleotides, the CDR3 is TGTGCCAGCAGCAATACTACGACGGTTCAGCCCCAGCATTTT.

This clone was counted only a few times. This rearrangement joins TRBV5-4 to TRBJ1-2; perhaps TRBD1 as D (6 bases). Germline loops: CDR1 SGHNT, CDR2 YYREEE (reference sequence). With 4 bases removed from V and 5 bases from J, the gap between germline ends came to 15 bases. The CDR3 spans 14 residues. DNA of the CDR3: TGTGCCAGCAGCCCGGGGGGGGCGGGTTATGGCTACACCTTC. This gives the protein CASSPGGAGYGYTF. Using reference TRBV5-4 and TRBJ1-2 for the parts outside the CDR3, the full variable domain is ETGVTQSPTHLIKTRGQQVTLRCSSQSGHNTVSWYQQALGQGPQFIFQYYREEENGRGNFPPRFSGLQFPNYSSELNVNALELDDSALYLCASSPGGAGYGYTFGSGTRLTVV.

The rearrangement joins TRBV5-4 to TRBJ1-1; D may be TRBD1 (5 bases). Germline V CDR1 and CDR2: SGHNT, YYREEE (reference sequence). The V and J ends lost 0 bases and 3 bases respectively, with 15 bases between them. The CDR3 is made up of 16 amino acids. CDR3: CASSLGGAGIYTEAFF. The DNA for the CDR3 is TGTGCCAGCAGCTTGGGTGGGGCGGGAATTTACACTGAAGCTTTCTTT.

CDR3 DNA: TGTGCCAGCAGCCCTCCGCAAGGGGGGATCAATGAGCAGTTCTTC. Amino acid sequence: CASSPPQGGINEQFF. The chain joins TRBV9 to TRBJ2-1; D may correspond to TRBD1 or TRBD2 (6 bases each). This CDR3 is 15 amino acids long. The germline CDR1 and CDR2 sequences are SGDLS and YYNGEE. Trimming took off 4 bases at V and 6 bases at J, with 17 bases between the two ends.

The rearrangement links TRBV28 to TRBJ1-5; D not resolved. Germline V CDR1 and CDR2: MDHEN, SYDVKM. The CDR3 extends over 12 amino acids. Trimming removed 2 bases from V and 8 bases from J, with 7 bases in between. This chain's CDR3 is CASSLLGEPQHF. DNA for the CDR3: TGTGCCAGCAGTTTACTAGGCGAGCCCCAGCATTTT.

The V and J genes are TRBV3-1 (or the pseudogene TRBV3-2) and TRBJ2-1; possible D gene TRBD2, 6 bases. There are 17 residues in the CDR3. Per the germline V gene, CDR1 is LGHDT and CDR2 is YNNKEL (reference sequence). Trimming stripped 0 bases from V and 2 bases from J, with 14 bases between. CDR3 residues: CASSQEERASPYNEQFF. Here the CDR3 DNA reads TGTGCCAGCAGCCAAGAAGAGCGGGCAAGTCCCTACAATGAGCAGTTCTTC.

The J gene is TRBJ2-3, the V gene TRBV6-5, with D hard to call. This CDR3 contains 16 residues. Trimming took 3 bases from V and 0 from J, leaving 13 bases between them. Looked up from germline, CDR1 is MNHEY and CDR2 is SVGAGI. CDR3 bases: TGTGCCAGCAGTTATAGTTTCCCCCGCAGCACAGATACGCAGTATTTT. Translation: CASSYSFPRSTDTQYF.

This rearrangement joins TRBV28 to TRBJ2-5; 8 nucleotides agree with TRBD1. The CDR3 loop spans 14 amino acids. Losses at the gene ends were 5 bases for V and 4 bases for J; bases not matched to a gene: 6. CDR1 is MDHEN and CDR2 is SYDVKM in the germline V gene. The CDR3, as DNA: TGTGCCAGCAGTCTCCAGGGGGCTGGAGAGACCCAGTACTTC. As protein: CASSLQGAGETQYF.

The V gene is TRBV10-3, the J gene TRBJ2-7; TRBD1 matches 7 bases. The CDR3 spans 13 residues. V lost 6 bases and J lost 0; bases outside the gene matches: 2. Germline-derived CDR1 and CDR2 are ENHRY and SYGVKD. The CDR3 DNA reads as TGTGCCATCAGGGGACAGAGCTCCTACGAGCAGTACTTC. It translates to CAIRGQSSYEQYF.

The V gene is TRBV20-1, the J gene TRBJ1-6; D gene uncertain. Between the trimmed V and J ends, which lost 1 base and 14 bases, there was a span of 9 bases. The CDR3 has 11 amino acids. Looked up from germline, CDR1 is DFQATT and CDR2 is SNEGSKA (reference sequence). DNA for the CDR3: TGCAGTGCTAGAGGGTACTCAGCCCTCCACTTT. Translation: CSARGYSALHF.

V is TRBV27 and J is TRBJ1-2; maybe TRBD1 (6 bases). Per germline, CDR1 MNHEY and CDR2 SMNVEV (reference sequence). The CDR3 loop spans 17 amino acids. V was cut by 7 bases and J by 3 bases, with 24 bases left in between. CDR3 sequence (DNA): TGTGCCAGCACCCCGGGGGGGGCAGGCCGATCAGACTATGGCTACACCTTC. This gives the protein CASTPGGAGRSDYGYTF.

The chain joins TRBV7-8 to TRBJ1-3; the D is unclear. V was trimmed by 1 base and J by 0 bases, leaving 10 bases between them. Germline loops: CDR1 SGHVS, CDR2 FQNEAQ. The CDR3 has 16 residues. The CDR3 DNA follows: TGTGCCAGCAGCTTAGATCCCCGGAGCTCTGGAAACACCATATATTTT. It codes for CASSLDPRSSGNTIYF. Drawing the rest from reference TRBV7-8 and TRBJ1-3, the complete variable domain is GAGVSQSPRYKVAKRGQDVALRCDPISGHVSLFWYQQALGQGPEFLTYFQNEAQLDKSGLPSDRFFAERPEGSVSTLKIQRTQQEDSAVYLCASSLDPRSSGNTIYFGEGSWLTVV.

The chain employs TRBV23-1 and TRBJ2-7; D ambiguous. TRBV23-1 is marked as an open reading frame, function uncertain. With 7 bases removed from V and 1 base from J, the gap between germline ends came to 17 bases. The CDR3 loop spans 15 amino acids. CDR3 DNA: TGCGCCAGCAAGGCTCGGGCACCTCCGTCCTACGAGCAGTACTTC. Encoded protein: CASKARAPPSYEQYF.

The chain joins TRBV29-1 to TRBJ1-5; D possibly corresponds to TRBD1 (5 bases). Germline values: CDR1 SQVTM, CDR2 ANQGSEA. V lost 4 bases to trimming and J lost 4 bases, with 8 bases between them. The CDR3 spans 12 residues. The CDR3 coding sequence is TGCAGCGTTGGGCAGGGTAATCAGCCCCAGCATTTT. Amino acids: CSVGQGNQPQHF.

This rearrangement joins TRBV12-3 or TRBV12-4 to TRBJ2-7, with a weak D call TRBD1 (6 bases). The V end lost 5 bases, the J end lost 6 bases, and 11 bases lay between the germline ends. The CDR3 totals 12 residues. The CDR3 spells CASSPDSSEQYF. CDR3 nucleotide sequence: TGTGCCAGCAGTCCGGACAGTTCCGAGCAGTACTTC.

This rearrangement joins TRBV7-9 to TRBJ2-1; D is undetermined. CDR1 is SEHNR, CDR2 FQNEAQ, per germline (reference sequence). The CDR3 spans 11 residues. V shed 3 bases and J shed 8 bases, with 5 bases lying between them. The CDR3 sequence is CASSFRYEQFF. Here the CDR3 DNA reads TGTGCCAGCAGCTTTAGGTATGAGCAGTTCTTC.

V is TRBV15 and J is TRBJ2-5; 10 bases line up with TRBD2. Unmatched junction bases numbered 13, after V lost 5 bases and J lost 1 base. The germline V gene has CDR1 LNHNV and CDR2 YYDKDF (reference sequence). CDR3 length: 18 residues. CDR3 sequence reads: CATSGGTSAYGVQETQYF. The CDR3 nucleotides are TGTGCCACCAGCGGCGGGACTAGCGCCTATGGGGTCCAAGAGACCCAGTACTTC.